A single sample gave rise to the 17 T cell receptor beta chains below, sequenced in a study of OX40 agonist ivuxolimab in advanced cancers. Sequencing was performed with immunoSEQ multiplex PCR; in TCRdb, only in-frame clones are kept and a portion is missing. Here the sample spans 75,000 to 90,000 clones, around 87% being singletons. Specimen: CD4+ or CD8+ T cells sorted from blood, collected in a trial of the OX40 agonist ivuxolimab. The receptors were sampled from an adult with an advanced solid tumor such as melanoma, head and neck, liver or kidney cancer.

This clone was seen only a few times. The genes are TRBV9 and TRBJ1-5, with D hard to call. The CDR3 is 13 residues long. Trimming shortened V by 0 bases and J by 6 bases, and 7 bases separated the two germline ends. Looked up from germline, CDR1 is SGDLS and CDR2 is YYNGEE. CDR3 region: CASSVDPGQPQHF. The CDR3 DNA sequence: TGTGCCAGCAGCGTAGATCCCGGTCAGCCCCAGCATTTT.

This sequence joins TRBV6-5 and TRBJ2-3, with 12 bases lining up with TRBD2. The germline CDR1 and CDR2 sequences are MNHEY and SVGAGI. Unmatched junction bases numbered 3, after V lost 9 bases and J lost 2 bases. The length of the CDR3 is 14 residues. This CDR3 reads CASTSGGNTDTQYF. The DNA of the CDR3 is TGTGCCAGTACTAGCGGGGGGAACACAGATACGCAGTATTTT.

The chain couples TRBV7-9 to TRBJ2-1; 10 bases are a match to TRBD1. Unmatched junction bases numbered 15, after V lost 5 bases and J lost 8 bases. The CDR3 is 17 amino acids. The germline V gene encodes CDR1 SEHNR and CDR2 FQNEAQ (reference sequence). CDR3 sequence: CASSPGATGGTGDEQFF. The CDR3 DNA is TGTGCCAGCAGCCCAGGGGCGACAGGGGGCACCGGGGATGAGCAGTTCTTC.

The chain uses TRBV6-1 and TRBJ2-3, with D maybe TRBD1 (6 bases). CDR1 is MNHNS and CDR2 is SASEGT in the germline V gene. The CDR3 is 15 residues long. The ends were cut back, 2 bases at V and 0 bases at J, with 9 bases in the middle. This CDR3 reads CASSETGSSTDTQYF. The CDR3, as DNA: TGTGCCAGCAGTGAAACAGGGTCTAGCACAGATACGCAGTATTTT.

DNA of the CDR3: TGCGCCAGCAGTGAGGAGGGAAGAGCGGGAGTGGATACGCAGTATTTT. Its protein is CASSEEGRAGVDTQYF. The J gene is TRBJ2-3, the V gene TRBV10-2, with TRBD2 identical over 8 bases. The CDR3 extends over 16 amino acids. Losses at the gene ends were 2 bases for V and 6 bases for J; bases not matched to a gene: 10. Per germline, CDR1 WSHSY and CDR2 SAAADI.

V usage is TRBV6-5 and J usage is TRBJ1-3; 7 nucleotides line up with TRBD1. CDR3 length: 15 amino acids. V was clipped by 7 bases and J by 0 bases; unmatched bases: 6. The V gene's germline CDR1 is MNHEY and CDR2 SVGAGI. The CDR3 region is CASTRTGDSGNTIYF. The CDR3 region has the DNA TGTGCCAGCACACGGACAGGCGACTCTGGAAACACCATATATTTT.

The gene calls are TRBV19 and TRBJ2-2; 7 nucleotides match TRBD1. With V trimmed by 6 bases and J by 4 bases, 8 bases remained unmatched. The CDR3 contains 15 residues. CDR1 and CDR2 from the germline V gene are LNHDA and SQIVND (reference sequence). The CDR3 reads CASSPNRGGTGELFF. The DNA of the CDR3 is TGTGCCAGTAGCCCTAACAGGGGCGGCACCGGGGAGCTGTTTTTT.

This clone was seen a single time. The V call is TRBV19, the J call TRBJ2-2; the match to TRBD2 covers 8 bases. The CDR3 has 15 amino acids. Trimming at V came to 8 bases and at J to 6 bases, leaving 11 bases not matched to a gene. The germline gives CDR1 LNHDA, CDR2 SQIVND (reference sequence). This CDR3 is CASAEVAGGPGELFF. In DNA, the CDR3 is TGTGCCAGTGCAGAGGTGGCGGGAGGCCCCGGGGAGCTGTTTTTT.

This sequence joins TRBV6-4 and TRBJ1-4; D gene ambiguous. The V gene lost 4 bases and the J gene lost 3 bases, with 12 bases spanning the gap. The CDR3 runs 15 residues. Germline V gene sequence: CDR1 MRHNA, CDR2 SNTAGT. For the CDR3, the DNA is TGTGCCAGCAGTGGAACATTGACGGCTAATGAAAAACTGTTTTTT. Translating it yields CASSGTLTANEKLFF.

The gene calls are TRBV5-1 and TRBJ2-7; TRBD1 agrees at 7 bases. V trimming: 4 bases; J trimming: 4 bases; junction bases outside the gene matches: 8. The CDR3 consists of 14 residues. Per germline, CDR1 SGHRS and CDR2 YFSETQ. The DNA of the CDR3 is TGCGCCAGCAGCGTGACAGGGATCTCATACGAGCAGTACTTC. It yields the protein CASSVTGISYEQYF.

V and J are TRBV4-3 and TRBJ1-6; D gene ambiguous. The germline CDR1 and CDR2 sequences are LGHNA and YSLEER. The CDR3 is made up of 13 amino acids. Deletions cut 3 bases from V and 7 bases from J, with 7 bases between. CDR3 sequence (DNA): TGCGCCAGCAGCCAGGGAGGGAATTCACCCCTCCACTTT. This translates into CASSQGGNSPLHF.

This clone appeared once. This chain joins TRBV18 and TRBJ1-5; D gene unclear. This CDR3 has 16 residues. Per germline, CDR1 KGHSH and CDR2 LQKENI. The germline V and J ends were trimmed by 2 bases and 1 base, with 12 bases remaining between them. The CDR3 loop reads CASSPGQPGSNQPQHF. CDR3 coding DNA: TGTGCCAGCTCACCAGGGCAACCCGGCAGCAATCAGCCCCAGCATTTT.

The V gene is TRBV19, the J gene TRBJ1-5; TRBD1 matches at 7 bases. The CDR3 is 15 residues long. CDR1 is LNHDA and CDR2 is SQIVND in the germline V gene (reference sequence). V lost 6 bases, J lost 0 bases, and 5 bases stayed unmatched. CDR3 nucleotides: TGTGCCAGTAGCGGGGACAGCTATAGCAATCAGCCCCAGCATTTT. This gives the protein CASSGDSYSNQPQHF.

The CDR3 here is CASSFSLAGENEQFF. DNA of the CDR3: TGTGCCAGCAGCTTCTCTCTAGCGGGGGAGAATGAGCAGTTCTTC. The chain joins TRBV7-6 to TRBJ2-1, with 10 positions matching TRBD2. The CDR3 spans 15 residues. With V trimmed by 3 bases and J by 7 bases, 6 bases remained unmatched. Looked up from germline, CDR1 is SGHVS and CDR2 is FNYEAQ.

Only one count was recorded for this clone. The chain combines TRBV6-5 with TRBJ2-2, with 9 nucleotides matching TRBD1. CDR1 and CDR2 (germline): MNHEY, SVGAGI. This CDR3 spans 16 amino acids. V was clipped by 2 bases and J by 7 bases; unmatched bases: 8. The CDR3 sequence is CASSYPRDRANGELFF. CDR3 DNA sequence: TGTGCCAGCAGTTACCCTAGGGACAGGGCGAACGGGGAGCTGTTTTTT.

This sequence joins TRBV18 and TRBJ2-3; 8 positions agree with TRBD1. The V gene's germline CDR1 is KGHSH and CDR2 LQKENI. V lost 1 base to trimming and J lost 1 base; unmatched junction nucleotides: 4. The CDR3 totals 16 residues. The CDR3 is CASSPRQGQGTDTQYF. DNA of the CDR3: TGTGCCAGCTCACCACGACAGGGACAGGGCACAGATACGCAGTATTTT.

This rearrangement joins TRBV9 to TRBJ2-4, with a possible D match to TRBD2 (6 bases). The CDR3 has 13 residues. The V end was cut by 0 bases, the J end by 7 bases, with 8 bases between. Looked up from germline, CDR1 is SGDLS and CDR2 is YYNGEE. CDR3: CASSVGGGNIQYF. The CDR3 DNA follows: TGTGCCAGCAGCGTAGGAGGAGGGAACATTCAGTACTTC.